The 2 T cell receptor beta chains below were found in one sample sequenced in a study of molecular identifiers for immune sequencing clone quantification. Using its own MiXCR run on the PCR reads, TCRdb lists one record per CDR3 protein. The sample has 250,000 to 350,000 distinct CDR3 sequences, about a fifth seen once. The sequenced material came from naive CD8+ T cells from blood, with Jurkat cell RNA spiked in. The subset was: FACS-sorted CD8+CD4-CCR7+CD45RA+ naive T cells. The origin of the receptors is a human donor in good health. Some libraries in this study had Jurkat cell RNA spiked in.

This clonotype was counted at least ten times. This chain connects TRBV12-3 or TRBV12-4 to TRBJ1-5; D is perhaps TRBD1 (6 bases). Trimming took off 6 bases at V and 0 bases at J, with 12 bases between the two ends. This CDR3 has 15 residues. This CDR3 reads CASSSGQFSNQPQHF. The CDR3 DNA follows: TGTGCCAGCAGCTCCGGACAGTTTAGCAATCAGCCCCAGCATTTT.

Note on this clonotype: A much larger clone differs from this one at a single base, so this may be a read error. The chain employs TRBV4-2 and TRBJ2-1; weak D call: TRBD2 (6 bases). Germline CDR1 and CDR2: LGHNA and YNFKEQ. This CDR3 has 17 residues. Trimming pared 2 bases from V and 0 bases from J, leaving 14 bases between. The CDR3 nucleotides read TGTGCCAGCAGCCAACCTGGTGGCGGGAACTCCTACAATGAGCAGTTCTTC. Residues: CASSQPGGGNSYNEQFF.